The entry that follows covers one TCR beta chain sequence. This sample stems from a study of shared clonotypes between healthy human individuals. Repertoires were generated with immunoSEQ multiplex PCR, while TCRdb's copy carries only in-frame clones and drops some. This sample has about 1 million clones, with approximately 68% found just once. Germline V CDR1 and CDR2: PRHDT, FYEKMQ (reference sequence). This CDR3 has 20 amino acids. Losses at the gene ends were 5 bases for V and 0 bases for J; bases not matched to a gene: 18. V is TRBV13 and J is TRBJ2-2, with TRBD2 identical over 7 bases. The sequence derives from a young man in good health. Sequencing was performed on memory CD4+ T cells sorted from blood. Subset denoted: CD45RA-negative fraction. The DNA of the CDR3 is TGTGCCAGCAGCCCGACTTCCCTTTTAGCGGGCATAACGAACACCGGGGAGCTGTTTTTT. Translating it yields CASSPTSLLAGITNTGELFF.